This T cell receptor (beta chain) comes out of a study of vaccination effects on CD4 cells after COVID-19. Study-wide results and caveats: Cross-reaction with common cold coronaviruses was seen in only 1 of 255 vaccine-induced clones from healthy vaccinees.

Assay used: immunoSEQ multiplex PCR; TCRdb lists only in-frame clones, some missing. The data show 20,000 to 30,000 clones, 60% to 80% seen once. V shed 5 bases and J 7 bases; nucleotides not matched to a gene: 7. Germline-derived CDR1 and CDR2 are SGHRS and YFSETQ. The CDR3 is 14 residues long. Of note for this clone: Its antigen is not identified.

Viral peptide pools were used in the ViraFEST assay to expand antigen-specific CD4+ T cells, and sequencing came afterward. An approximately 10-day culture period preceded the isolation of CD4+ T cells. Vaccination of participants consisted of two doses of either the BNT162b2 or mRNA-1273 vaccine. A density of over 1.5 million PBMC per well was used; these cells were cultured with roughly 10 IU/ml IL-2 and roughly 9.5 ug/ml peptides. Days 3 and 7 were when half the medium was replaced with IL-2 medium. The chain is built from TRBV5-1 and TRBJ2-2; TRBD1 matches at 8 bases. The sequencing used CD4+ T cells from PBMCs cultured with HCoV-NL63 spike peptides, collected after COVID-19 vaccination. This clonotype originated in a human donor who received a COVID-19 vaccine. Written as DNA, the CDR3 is TGCGCCAGCAGTCCCGGACAGGGTGACGGGGAGCTGTTTTTT. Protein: CASSPGQGDGELFF.